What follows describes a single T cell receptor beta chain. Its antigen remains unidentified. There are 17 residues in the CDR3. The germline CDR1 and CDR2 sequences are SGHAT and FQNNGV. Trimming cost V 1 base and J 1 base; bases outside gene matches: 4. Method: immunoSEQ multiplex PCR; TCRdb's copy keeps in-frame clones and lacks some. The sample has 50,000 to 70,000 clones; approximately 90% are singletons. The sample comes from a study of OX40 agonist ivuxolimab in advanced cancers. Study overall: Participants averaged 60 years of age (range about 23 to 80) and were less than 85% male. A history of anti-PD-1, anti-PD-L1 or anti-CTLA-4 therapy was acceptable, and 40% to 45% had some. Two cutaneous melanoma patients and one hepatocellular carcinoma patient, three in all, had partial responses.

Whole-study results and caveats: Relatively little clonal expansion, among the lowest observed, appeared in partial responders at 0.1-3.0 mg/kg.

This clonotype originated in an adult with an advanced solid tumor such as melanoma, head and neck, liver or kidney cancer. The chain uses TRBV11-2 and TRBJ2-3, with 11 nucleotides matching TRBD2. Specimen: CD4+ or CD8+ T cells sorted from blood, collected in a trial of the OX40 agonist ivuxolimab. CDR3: CASSLGIAGGGTDTQYF. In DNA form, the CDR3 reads TGTGCCAGCAGCTTAGGGATAGCGGGGGGGGGCACAGATACGCAGTATTTT.